This T cell receptor beta chain emerged from a study of blood T cell repertoires in COVID-19. Study context: Samples taken during acute and convalescent COVID-19 were collected in the United States, Italy and Spain. Sources were T cells, B-cell-depleted T cells, or PBMCs; the material itself was cDNA or gDNA.

Study processing details: The assay estimated nucleated cells by amplifying reference gene primers. Profiling relied on immunoSEQ multiplex PCR, and the TCRdb table lists in-frame clones only, not all of them. V and J calls plus clone size are reproduced from that table; the DNA served to infer D and trimming. The sample lists under 300,000 clones, 80% to 90% occurring once. Trimming shortened V by 2 bases and J by 4 bases, and 21 bases separated the two germline ends. CDR3 length: 18 amino acids. Germline CDR1 SGHDT, CDR2 YYEEEE. The rearrangement uses TRBV5-6 and TRBJ2-2; the D is unclear. The sample was peripheral blood. The sequence was collected from a woman between 40 and 50 years old with acute or convalescent COVID-19. The CDR3 sequence: CASSFVTYSRRTTGELFF. CDR3 DNA sequence: TGTGCCAGCAGCTTTGTGACGTATAGCAGACGTACCACCGGGGAGCTGTTTTTT.